This T cell receptor beta chain derives from a study of human T cells and chemical hapten exposure. Study-wide points: No alteration of TCRs above 1 in 1000 frequency was seen with DPC sensitization.

Per the germline V gene, CDR1 is MDHEN and CDR2 is SYDVKM. V lost 8 bases and J lost 1; bases outside the gene matches: 7. The CDR3 spans 15 residues. Indicated time point: patch test 3, about 24 weeks after DPC sensitization. Treatment indicated: therapeutic diphenylcyclopropenone sensitization with weekly scalp DPC. TCRdb re-called the RACE reads with MiXCR, one entry per CDR3 protein. The sample holds under 55,000 distinct CDR3 sequences, 9.9% seen once. As to this clonotype: The antigen is not known.

The source material was whole blood, sampled in connection with sensitization to the hapten diphenylcyclopropenone (DPC). The receptor comes from a woman aged 40 to 50 with alopecia areata. Some clones in this sample may be carry-over from other donors' samples. The gene calls are TRBV28 and TRBJ2-3, with 9 positions matching TRBD2. Written as DNA, the CDR3 is TGTGCCAGCTCTAGCTCTAGCGGGGGCACAGATACGCAGTATTTT. It is translated as CASSSSSGGTDTQYF.